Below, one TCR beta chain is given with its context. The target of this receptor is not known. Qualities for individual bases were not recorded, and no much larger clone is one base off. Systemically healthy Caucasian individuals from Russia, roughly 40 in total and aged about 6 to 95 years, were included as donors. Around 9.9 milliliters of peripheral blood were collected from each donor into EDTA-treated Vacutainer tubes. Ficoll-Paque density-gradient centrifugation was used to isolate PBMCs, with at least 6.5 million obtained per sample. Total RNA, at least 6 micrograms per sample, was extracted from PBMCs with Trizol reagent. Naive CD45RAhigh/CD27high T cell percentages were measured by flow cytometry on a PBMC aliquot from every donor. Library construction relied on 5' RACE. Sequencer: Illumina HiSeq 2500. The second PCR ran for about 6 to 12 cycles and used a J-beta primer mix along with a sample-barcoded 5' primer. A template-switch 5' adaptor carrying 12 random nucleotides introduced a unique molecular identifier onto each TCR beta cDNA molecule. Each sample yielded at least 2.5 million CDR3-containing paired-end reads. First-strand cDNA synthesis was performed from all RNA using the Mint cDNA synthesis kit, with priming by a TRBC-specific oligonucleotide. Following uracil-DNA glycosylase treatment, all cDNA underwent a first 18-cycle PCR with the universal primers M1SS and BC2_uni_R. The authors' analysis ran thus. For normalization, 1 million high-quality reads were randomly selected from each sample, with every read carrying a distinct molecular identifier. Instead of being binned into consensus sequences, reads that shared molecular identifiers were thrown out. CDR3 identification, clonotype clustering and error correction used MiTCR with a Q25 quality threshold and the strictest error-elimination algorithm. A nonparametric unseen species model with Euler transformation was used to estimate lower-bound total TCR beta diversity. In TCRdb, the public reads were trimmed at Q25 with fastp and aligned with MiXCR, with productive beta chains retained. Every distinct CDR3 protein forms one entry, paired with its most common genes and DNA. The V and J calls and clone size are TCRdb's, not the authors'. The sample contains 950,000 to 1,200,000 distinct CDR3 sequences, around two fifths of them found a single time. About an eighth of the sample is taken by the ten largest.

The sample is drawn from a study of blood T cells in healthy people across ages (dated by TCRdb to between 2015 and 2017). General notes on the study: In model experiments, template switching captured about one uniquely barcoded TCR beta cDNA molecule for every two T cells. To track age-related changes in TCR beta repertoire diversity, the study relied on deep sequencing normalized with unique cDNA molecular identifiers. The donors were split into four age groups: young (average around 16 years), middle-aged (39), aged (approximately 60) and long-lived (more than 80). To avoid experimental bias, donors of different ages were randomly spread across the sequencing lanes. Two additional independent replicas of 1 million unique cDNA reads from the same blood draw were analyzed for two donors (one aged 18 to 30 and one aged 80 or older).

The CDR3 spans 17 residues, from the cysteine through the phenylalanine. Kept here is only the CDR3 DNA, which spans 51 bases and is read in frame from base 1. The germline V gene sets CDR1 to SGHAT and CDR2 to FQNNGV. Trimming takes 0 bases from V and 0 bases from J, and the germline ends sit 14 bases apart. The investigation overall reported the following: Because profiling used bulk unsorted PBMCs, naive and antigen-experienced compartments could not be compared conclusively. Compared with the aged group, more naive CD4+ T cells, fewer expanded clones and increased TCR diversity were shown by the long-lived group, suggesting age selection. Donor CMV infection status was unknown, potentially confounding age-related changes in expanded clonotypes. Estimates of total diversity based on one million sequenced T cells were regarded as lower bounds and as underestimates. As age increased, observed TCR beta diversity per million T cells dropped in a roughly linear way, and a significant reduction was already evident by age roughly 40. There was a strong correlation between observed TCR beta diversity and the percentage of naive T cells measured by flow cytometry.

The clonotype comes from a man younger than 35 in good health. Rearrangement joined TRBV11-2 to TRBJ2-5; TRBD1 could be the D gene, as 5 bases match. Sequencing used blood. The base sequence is TGTGCCAGCAGCTTAGATCGAGTAGGGGCGTACCAAGAGACCCAGTACTTC. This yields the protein CASSLDRVGAYQETQYF.